Following are 10 T cell receptor beta chains from one sample sequenced in a study of blood T cell repertoires in COVID-19. Data came from immunoSEQ multiplex PCR; TCRdb stores just in-frame clones and leaves some out. The sample consists of around 280,000 clones, approximately 90% of them appearing once. The specimen sequenced was peripheral blood. The receptors shown here come from a woman aged 45-65 years who had recovered from COVID-19.

J is TRBJ1-1 and V is TRBV28, with a possible D match to TRBD1 (5 bases). V was shortened by 7 bases and J by 1 base, with 7 bases between the two germline ends. Germline V gives CDR1 MDHEN, CDR2 SYDVKM. The CDR3 is made up of 12 amino acids. The CDR3 is CASTGGNTEAFF. The DNA for the CDR3 is TGTGCCAGCACCGGGGGGAACACTGAAGCTTTCTTT.

The chain combines TRBV5-4 with TRBJ2-7, with 7 positions matching TRBD2. Trimming took 1 base from V and 5 from J; bases not matched to a gene: 9. The germline gives CDR1 SGHNT, CDR2 YYREEE (reference sequence). This CDR3 is built from 15 residues. CDR3 loop: CASSLRAGVAHEQYF. CDR3 bases: TGTGCCAGCAGCTTGCGCGCGGGAGTTGCCCACGAGCAGTACTTC.

This clone was observed a few times. This chain uses TRBV7-9 with TRBJ1-4; 8 nucleotides match TRBD1. V trimming: 5 bases; J trimming: 4 bases; junction bases outside the gene matches: 9. The CDR3 spans 16 residues. In germline, CDR1 is SEHNR, CDR2 FQNEAQ (reference sequence). For the CDR3, the DNA is TGTGCCAGCAGCAATGACAGGGGAGGACTTAATGAAAAACTGTTTTTT. Encoded protein: CASSNDRGGLNEKLFF.

Written as DNA, the CDR3 is TGTGCCAGCTCACCACCGCCCAGGAGCACAGATACGCAGTATTTT. It yields the protein CASSPPPRSTDTQYF. The chain recombines TRBV18 with TRBJ2-3; D remains ambiguous. The CDR3 sequence is 15 residues long. Between the trimmed V and J ends, which lost 0 bases and 0 bases, there was a span of 7 bases. Germline V gene sequence: CDR1 KGHSH, CDR2 LQKENI.

CDR3 sequence reads: CATSRAGNRANEKLFF. The CDR3 nucleotides are TGTGCCACCAGCAGAGCGGGGAACAGGGCTAATGAAAAACTGTTTTTT. V is TRBV15 and J is TRBJ1-4, with TRBD1 as a possible D gene (6 bases). The CDR3 spans 16 residues. The V and J ends lost 1 base and 3 bases respectively, with 12 bases between them. Per germline, CDR1 LNHNV and CDR2 YYDKDF (reference sequence).

The chain has TRBV9 and TRBJ1-4; D gene uncertain. V lost 4 bases, J lost 0 bases, and 7 bases lay in between. CDR1 is SGDLS and CDR2 is YYNGEE in the germline V gene. The length of the CDR3 is 14 residues. For the CDR3, the DNA is TGTGCCAGCAGCCTGGAGCCAACTAATGAAAAACTGTTTTTT. It specifies CASSLEPTNEKLFF.

J is TRBJ1-5 and V is TRBV4-2; no reliable D call. The CDR3 loop spans 14 amino acids. V gave up 1 base and J gave up 7 bases, with 11 bases separating them. The germline V gene encodes CDR1 LGHNA and CDR2 YNFKEQ. CDR3 amino acids: CASSQGGLGQPQHF. In DNA, the CDR3 is TGTGCCAGCAGCCAAGGCGGGCTGGGACAGCCCCAGCATTTT.

CDR3 in DNA: TGCAGTGCTGGTGGGGCCGCCCCCGGGGATAGCAATCAGCCCCAGCATTTT. Amino acid sequence: CSAGGAAPGDSNQPQHF. This rearrangement joins TRBV20-1 to TRBJ1-5; a weak D match, TRBD1 (5 bases). The V end lost 5 bases, the J end lost 0 bases, and 20 bases lay between the germline ends. CDR3 length: 17 amino acids. Looked up from germline, CDR1 is DFQATT and CDR2 is SNEGSKA (reference sequence).

The chain joins TRBV13 to TRBJ2-1; 15 bases agree with TRBD2. V lost 5 bases, J lost 6 bases, and 5 bases stayed unmatched. This CDR3 comprises 16 residues. Germline V gene data show CDR1 as PRHDT and CDR2 as FYEKMQ (reference sequence). The CDR3 DNA reads as TGTGCCAGCAGCCCCCGGGGACTAGCGGGGGGCAATGAGCAGTTCTTC. This sequence encodes CASSPRGLAGGNEQFF.

This rearrangement joins TRBV9 to TRBJ1-1, with 7 bases aligning to TRBD1. The CDR3 is 15 amino acids. Germline CDR1 reads SGDLS; CDR2 reads YYNGEE. J was trimmed by 5 bases and V by 3 bases; bases with no gene match: 10. CDR3 sequence reads: CASSGKQGYQTEAFF. The CDR3, as DNA: TGTGCCAGCAGCGGTAAACAGGGGTATCAAACTGAAGCTTTCTTT.